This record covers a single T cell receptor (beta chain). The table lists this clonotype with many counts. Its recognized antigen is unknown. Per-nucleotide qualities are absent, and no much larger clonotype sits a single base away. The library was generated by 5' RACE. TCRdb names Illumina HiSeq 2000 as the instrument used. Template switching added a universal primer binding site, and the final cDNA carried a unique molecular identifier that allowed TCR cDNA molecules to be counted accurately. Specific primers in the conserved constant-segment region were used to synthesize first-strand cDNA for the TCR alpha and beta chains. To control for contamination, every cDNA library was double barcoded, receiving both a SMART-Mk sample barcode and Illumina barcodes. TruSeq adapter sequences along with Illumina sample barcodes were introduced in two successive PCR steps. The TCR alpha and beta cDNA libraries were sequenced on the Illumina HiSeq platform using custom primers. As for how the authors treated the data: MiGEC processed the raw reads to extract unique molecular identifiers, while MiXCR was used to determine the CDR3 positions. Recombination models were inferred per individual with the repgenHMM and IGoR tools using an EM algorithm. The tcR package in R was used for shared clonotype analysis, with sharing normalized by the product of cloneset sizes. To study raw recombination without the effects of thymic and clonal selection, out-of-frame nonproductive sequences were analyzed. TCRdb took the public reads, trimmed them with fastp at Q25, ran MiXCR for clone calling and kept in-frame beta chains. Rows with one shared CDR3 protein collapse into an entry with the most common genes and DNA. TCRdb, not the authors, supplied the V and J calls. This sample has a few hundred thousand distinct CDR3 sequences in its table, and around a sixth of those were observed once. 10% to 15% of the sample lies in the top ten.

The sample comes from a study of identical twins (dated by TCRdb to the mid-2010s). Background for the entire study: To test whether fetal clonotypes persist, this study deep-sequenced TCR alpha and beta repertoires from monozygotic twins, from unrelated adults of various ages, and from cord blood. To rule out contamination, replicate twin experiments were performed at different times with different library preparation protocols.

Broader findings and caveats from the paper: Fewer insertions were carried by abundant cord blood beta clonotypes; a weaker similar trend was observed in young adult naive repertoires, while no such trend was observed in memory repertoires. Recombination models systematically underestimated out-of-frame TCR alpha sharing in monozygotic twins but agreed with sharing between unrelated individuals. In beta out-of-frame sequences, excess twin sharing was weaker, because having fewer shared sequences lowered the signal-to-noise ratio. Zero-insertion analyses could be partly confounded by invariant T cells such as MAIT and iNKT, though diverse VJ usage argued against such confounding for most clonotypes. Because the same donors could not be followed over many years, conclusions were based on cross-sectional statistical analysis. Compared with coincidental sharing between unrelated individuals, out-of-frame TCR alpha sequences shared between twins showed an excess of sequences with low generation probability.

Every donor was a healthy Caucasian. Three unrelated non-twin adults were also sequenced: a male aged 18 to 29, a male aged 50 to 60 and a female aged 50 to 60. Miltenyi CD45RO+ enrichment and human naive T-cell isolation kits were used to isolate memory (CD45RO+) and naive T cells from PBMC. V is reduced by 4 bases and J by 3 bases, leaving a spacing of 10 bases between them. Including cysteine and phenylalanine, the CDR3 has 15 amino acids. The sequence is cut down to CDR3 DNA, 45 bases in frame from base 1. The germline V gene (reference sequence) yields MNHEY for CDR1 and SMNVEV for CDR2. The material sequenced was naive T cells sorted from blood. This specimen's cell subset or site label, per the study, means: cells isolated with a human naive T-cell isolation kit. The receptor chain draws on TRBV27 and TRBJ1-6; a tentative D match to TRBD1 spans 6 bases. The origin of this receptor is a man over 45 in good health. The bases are TGTGCCAGCAGTTCCGGAGGGGGCTATAATTCACCCCTCCACTTT. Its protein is CASSSGGGYNSPLHF.